This T cell receptor (beta chain) was observed in a study of OX40 agonist ivuxolimab in advanced cancers. Study-level background: Cancers in dose escalation were hepatocellular, melanoma, renal cell and head and neck. Subjects had a mean age of around 60 years, with a range of 23 to 79; around 84% were male. Regarding the study as a whole: Expanded peripheral T cells had an undetermined antigen specificity. Some of the nonresponding patients also showed low levels of normalized T-cell clonal expansion.

This CDR3 has 17 amino acids. The ends lost 5 bases at V and 5 bases at J; junction bases unmatched: 13. CDR1 SGHDN and CDR2 FVKESK come from the germline V gene. About this clone itself: Its antigen is as yet unknown.

Profiled with immunoSEQ multiplex PCR; TCRdb holds only in-frame clones, not every one. The sample holds approximately 78,000 clones; 86% are singletons and the top ten take approximately 7%. The chain has TRBV14 and TRBJ2-2; 8 bases match TRBD2. This clonotype was obtained from an adult with an advanced solid tumor such as melanoma, head and neck, liver or kidney cancer. Sequencing was performed on CD4+ or CD8+ T cells sorted from blood, taken in a trial of the OX40 agonist ivuxolimab. CDR3 in DNA: TGTGCCAGCAGCTCCATCCTTGGCGGGAGGTTTACCGGGGAGCTGTTTTTT. Protein sequence: CASSSILGGRFTGELFF.